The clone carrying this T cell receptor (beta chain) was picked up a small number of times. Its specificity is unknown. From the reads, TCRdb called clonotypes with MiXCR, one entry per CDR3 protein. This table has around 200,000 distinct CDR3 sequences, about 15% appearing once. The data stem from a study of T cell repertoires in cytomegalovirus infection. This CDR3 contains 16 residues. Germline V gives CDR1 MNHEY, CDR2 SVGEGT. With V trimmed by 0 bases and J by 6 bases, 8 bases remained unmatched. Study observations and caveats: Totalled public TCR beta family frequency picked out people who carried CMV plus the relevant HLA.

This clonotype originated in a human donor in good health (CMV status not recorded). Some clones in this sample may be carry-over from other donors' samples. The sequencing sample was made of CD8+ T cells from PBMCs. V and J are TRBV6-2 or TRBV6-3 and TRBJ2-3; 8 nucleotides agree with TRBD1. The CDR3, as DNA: TGTGCCAGCAGTTACTCCGGACAGGGAAGGAGGGATACGCAGTATTTT. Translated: CASSYSGQGRRDTQYF.